These T cell receptor beta chains were read from a single sample in a study of shared clonotypes between healthy human individuals. Using immunoSEQ multiplex PCR, the repertoire was profiled, and TCRdb retains in-frame clones only, with some absent. The repertoire includes over 850,000 clones, 75% to 85% of them detected once, and 0.5% to 0.6% sits in the top ten. Input material: memory CD4+ T cells from PBMCs. The receptors here all came from a man between 18 and 35 years old in good health. Some clones in this sample may be carry-over from other donors' samples. CDR3s include the opening cysteine and the closing phenylalanine or tryptophan. D genes are given only for firm matches. Clone size is given for some rows only: seen once, a few or many times, or a class if the clone is expanded.

V: TRBV30; D: NA; size: NA; J: TRBJ2-4; CDR3: CAWSVRGREQYF; DNA: TGTGCCTGGAGTGTACGTGGCAGGGAGCAGTACTTC
V: TRBV7-9; D: NA; size: NA; J: TRBJ1-4; CDR3: CASSPGWAGQDEKLFF; DNA: TGTGCCAGCAGCCCGGGATGGGCGGGCCAGGATGAAAAACTGTTTTTT
V: TRBV5-1; D: TRBD2; size: NA; J: TRBJ2-1; CDR3: CASSLEASGSSYNEQFF; DNA: TGCGCCAGCAGCTTGGAGGCTAGCGGGAGCTCCTACAATGAGCAGTTCTTC
V: TRBV7-9; D: NA; size: NA; J: TRBJ2-1; CDR3: CASSPPNYNEQFF; DNA: TGTGCCAGCAGCCCCCCGAACTACAATGAGCAGTTCTTC
V: TRBV7-7; D: TRBD1; size: NA; J: TRBJ2-1; CDR3: CASSPDRGNEQFF; DNA: TGTGCCAGCAGCCCAGACAGGGGCAATGAGCAGTTCTTC
V: TRBV9; D: TRBD2; size: NA; J: TRBJ2-1; CDR3: CASSGIVAGVNEQFF; DNA: TGTGCCAGCAGCGGAATAGTAGCGGGAGTCAATGAGCAGTTCTTC
V: TRBV29-1; D: TRBD1; size: few; J: TRBJ2-5; CDR3: CSATGDRETQYF; DNA: TGCAGCGCGACAGGGGACCGAGAGACCCAGTACTTC
V: TRBV7-9; D: NA; size: NA; J: TRBJ2-7; CDR3: CASSSLQGSYEQYF; DNA: TGTGCCAGCAGCTCCCTACAGGGCTCCTACGAGCAGTACTTC
V: TRBV5-1; D: NA; size: NA; J: TRBJ2-5; CDR3: CASSPGEGTQYF; DNA: TGCGCCAGCAGCCCCGGGGAAGGGACCCAGTACTTC
V: TRBV5-6; D: NA; size: NA; J: TRBJ2-1; CDR3: CASSLVGKATIYNEQFF; DNA: TGTGCCAGCAGCTTGGTGGGGAAGGCCACGATCTACAATGAGCAGTTCTTC
V: TRBV11-3; D: NA; size: NA; J: TRBJ2-5; CDR3: CASSSLRGETQYF; DNA: TGTGCCAGCAGCTCCCTCAGGGGAGAGACCCAGTACTTC
V: TRBV9; D: NA; size: NA; J: TRBJ2-3; CDR3: CASSVGGASDTQYF; DNA: TGTGCCAGCAGCGTAGGGGGGGCGTCGGATACGCAGTATTTT
V: TRBV10-3; D: TRBD1; size: NA; J: TRBJ1-1; CDR3: CAISDDRGPVGAFF; DNA: TGTGCCATCAGTGATGACAGGGGACCAGTGGGGGCTTTCTTT
V: TRBV5-1; D: NA; size: NA; J: TRBJ2-2; CDR3: CASSLGQAAGELFF; DNA: TGCGCCAGCAGCTTGGGTCAAGCGGCCGGGGAGCTGTTTTTT
V: TRBV28; D: NA; size: NA; J: TRBJ1-3; CDR3: CASSLFPISGNTIYF; DNA: TGTGCCAGCAGTTTATTCCCCATTTCTGGAAACACCATATATTTT
V: TRBV28; D: NA; size: NA; J: TRBJ1-2; CDR3: CASSPGSLDYGYTF; DNA: TGTGCCAGCAGTCCAGGGTCGTTGGACTATGGCTACACCTTC
V: TRBV28; D: NA; size: NA; J: TRBJ1-5; CDR3: CASGVTALNQPQHF; DNA: TGTGCCAGCGGAGTCACGGCCCTCAATCAGCCCCAGCATTTT
V: TRBV6-5; D: NA; size: NA; J: TRBJ2-7; CDR3: CASSYTLTRAAYEQYF; DNA: TGTGCCAGCAGTTACACCCTAACTAGAGCTGCCTACGAGCAGTACTTC
V: TRBV11-2; D: TRBD1; size: NA; J: TRBJ2-5; CDR3: CASSLDGQGPRETQYF; DNA: TGTGCCAGCAGCTTAGATGGACAGGGGCCCCGGGAGACCCAGTACTTC
V: TRBV5-1; D: TRBD2; size: NA; J: TRBJ2-7; CDR3: CASSLNWPSGNYEQYF; DNA: TGCGCCAGCAGCTTGAACTGGCCTAGCGGGAACTACGAGCAGTACTTC
V: TRBV27; D: TRBD1; size: NA; J: TRBJ1-1; CDR3: CASSLSRGLLAFF; DNA: TGTGCCAGCAGTTTATCGAGGGGGCTGCTAGCTTTCTTT
V: TRBV19; D: TRBD1; size: once; J: TRBJ1-2; CDR3: CASRITGGRGYTF; DNA: TGTGCCAGTAGGATCACAGGGGGTCGAGGCTACACCTTC
V: TRBV2; D: NA; size: NA; J: TRBJ1-1; CDR3: CASRVSVEAFF; DNA: TGTGCCAGCCGGGTTAGCGTAGAAGCTTTCTTT